This TCR beta chain was sequenced in a study of CD8 T cells in ankylosing spondylitis. Study-wide points: Relatively rare in peripheral blood, disease-linked clones were also CD8+. A TCR beta motif of about 8 highly homologous variants seemed to mark ankylosing spondylitis blood.

Libraries of TCR beta came from quantitative 5'-RACE with molecular barcodes. One entry per CDR3 protein, called by TCRdb with MiXCR from the 5' RACE reads. This table holds some 250,000 distinct CDR3 sequences, about 10% found once. This clonotype was recorded a few times. The antigen remains unidentified. Source material: blood, either unsorted or a sorted T cell fraction (not recorded which). This sequence was found in a male donor with ankylosing spondylitis or in good health (not recorded which).

The CDR3 loop is CASSPLGQVYEQYF. The DNA of the CDR3 is TGTGCCAGCTCACCGTTGGGACAGGTCTACGAGCAGTACTTC. The J gene is TRBJ2-7, the V gene TRBV18, with 8 positions matching TRBD1. V shed 3 bases, J shed 3 bases, and the junction held 4 bases outside the gene matches. Germline CDR1 is KGHSH and CDR2 is LQKENI. CDR3 size: 14 residues. Based on the CDR3 plus reference TRBV18 and TRBJ2-7, the full variable domain is NAGVMQNPRHLVRRRGQEARLRCSPMKGHSHVYWYRQLPEEGLKFMVYLQKENIIDESGMPKERFSAEFPKEGPSILRIQQVVRGDSAAYFCASSPLGQVYEQYFGPGTRLTVT.